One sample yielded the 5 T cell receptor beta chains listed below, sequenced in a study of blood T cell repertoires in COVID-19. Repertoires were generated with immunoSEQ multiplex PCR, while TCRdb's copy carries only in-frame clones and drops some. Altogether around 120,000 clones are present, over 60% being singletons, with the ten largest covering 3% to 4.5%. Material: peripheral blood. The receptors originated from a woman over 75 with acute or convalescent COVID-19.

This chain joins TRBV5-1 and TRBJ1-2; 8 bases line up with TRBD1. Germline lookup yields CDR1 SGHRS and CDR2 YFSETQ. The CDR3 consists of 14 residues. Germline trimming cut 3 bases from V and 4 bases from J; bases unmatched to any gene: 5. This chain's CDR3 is CASSWGQATYGYTF. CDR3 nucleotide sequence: TGCGCCAGCAGCTGGGGACAGGCGACCTATGGCTACACCTTC.

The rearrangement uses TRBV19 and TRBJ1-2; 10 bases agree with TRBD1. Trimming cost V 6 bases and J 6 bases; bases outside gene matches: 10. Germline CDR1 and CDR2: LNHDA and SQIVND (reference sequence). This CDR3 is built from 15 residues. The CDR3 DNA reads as TGTGCCAGTAGCACCTATACGGGACAGGGGAATGGCTACACCTTC. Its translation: CASSTYTGQGNGYTF.

The CDR3 sequence is CASSFDRAPYEQYF. CDR3 nucleotide sequence: TGTGCCAGCTCCTTCGACAGGGCCCCCTACGAGCAGTACTTC. The chain has TRBV18 and TRBJ2-7, with TRBD1 identical over 7 bases. The CDR3 is made up of 14 amino acids. CDR1 and CDR2 (germline): KGHSH, LQKENI. The trim removed 6 bases at V and 2 bases at J, leaving 7 bases unmatched.

The CDR3 coding sequence is TGTGCCAGCTCACCGACCTTACTAGCAATAAGCTCCTACAATGAGCAGTTCTTC. This translates into CASSPTLLAISSYNEQFF. The chain employs TRBV18 and TRBJ2-1, with D possibly matching TRBD2 (6 bases). The CDR3 runs to 18 residues. Germline assignment: CDR1 KGHSH and CDR2 LQKENI. The V end was cut by 3 bases, the J end by 0 bases, with 18 bases between.

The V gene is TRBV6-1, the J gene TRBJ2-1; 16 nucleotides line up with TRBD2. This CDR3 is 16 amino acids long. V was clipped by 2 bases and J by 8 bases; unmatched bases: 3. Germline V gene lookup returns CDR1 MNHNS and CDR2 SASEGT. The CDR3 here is CASSETGLAGGDEQFF. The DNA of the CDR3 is TGTGCCAGCAGTGAAACGGGACTAGCGGGAGGGGATGAGCAGTTCTTC.